The rows below give T cell receptor beta chains drawn from one sample of a study of cytomegalovirus exposure and HLA in healthy donors. Sequencing was performed with immunoSEQ multiplex PCR; in TCRdb, only in-frame clones are kept and a portion is missing. The sample table includes fewer than 200,000 clones. Sample: PBMCs. These receptor sequences come from a man between 25 and 39 years old in good health and CMV-seronegative. Each CDR3 is given with its conserved first and last residue. Each record gives: D gene, V gene, J gene, CDR3 protein, CDR3 DNA. D genes are given only for firm matches.

d_call: NA; v_call: TRBV19; j_call: TRBJ2-5; cdr3_aa: CASSIEGPRTQYF; cdr3_nt: TGTGCCAGTAGTATAGAGGGCCCAAGGACCCAGTACTTC
d_call: TRBD1; v_call: TRBV18; j_call: TRBJ2-7; cdr3_aa: CASSRTDRESYEQYF; cdr3_nt: TGTGCCAGCTCACGAACGGACAGGGAGTCCTACGAGCAGTACTTC
d_call: NA; v_call: TRBV30; j_call: TRBJ2-7; cdr3_aa: CAWSVWGDGEQYF; cdr3_nt: TGTGCCTGGAGTGTCTGGGGAGATGGCGAGCAGTACTTC
d_call: TRBD2; v_call: TRBV5-6; j_call: TRBJ2-1; cdr3_aa: CASSFGTSGSVGYEQFF; cdr3_nt: TGTGCCAGCAGCTTCGGGACTAGCGGGAGTGTCGGCTATGAGCAGTTCTTC
d_call: NA; v_call: TRBV7-6; j_call: TRBJ2-7; cdr3_aa: CASSFSQGRYEQYF; cdr3_nt: TGTGCCAGCAGCTTTAGCCAGGGGCGATACGAGCAGTACTTC
d_call: NA; v_call: TRBV2; j_call: TRBJ2-5; cdr3_aa: CASRQDRFQYF; cdr3_nt: TGTGCCAGCAGGCAAGACAGATTCCAGTACTTC
d_call: TRBD2; v_call: TRBV6-5; j_call: TRBJ2-2; cdr3_aa: CASSPGLADTGELFF; cdr3_nt: TGTGCCAGCAGTCCGGGACTAGCAGACACCGGGGAGCTGTTTTTT
d_call: TRBD1; v_call: TRBV18; j_call: TRBJ2-7; cdr3_aa: CASSPGGQGAGEQYF; cdr3_nt: TGTGCCAGCTCACCAGGAGGGCAGGGGGCCGGCGAGCAGTACTTC
d_call: NA; v_call: TRBV30; j_call: TRBJ1-4; cdr3_aa: CAWFEPGRGGEKLFF; cdr3_nt: TGTGCCTGGTTCGAACCGGGACGTGGAGGGGAAAAACTGTTTTTT
d_call: TRBD2; v_call: TRBV9; j_call: TRBJ2-3; cdr3_aa: CASSPGLAGGPTDTQYF; cdr3_nt: TGTGCCAGCAGCCCTGGACTAGCGGGAGGGCCAACAGATACGCAGTATTTT
d_call: NA; v_call: TRBV19; j_call: TRBJ1-2; cdr3_aa: CASSSGGDYSGYTF; cdr3_nt: TGTGCCAGTAGTAGTGGCGGCGACTATAGTGGCTACACCTTC
d_call: TRBD1; v_call: TRBV4-1; j_call: TRBJ1-5; cdr3_aa: CASSLSTLDRGGQPQHF; cdr3_nt: TGCGCCAGCAGCCTCTCGACCCTCGACAGGGGTGGACAGCCCCAGCATTTT
d_call: TRBD2; v_call: TRBV7-8; j_call: TRBJ2-7; cdr3_aa: CASSSKVTSGSFYEQYF; cdr3_nt: TGTGCCAGCAGCTCCAAAGTGACTAGCGGGAGTTTCTACGAGCAGTACTTC
d_call: TRBD2; v_call: TRBV15; j_call: TRBJ2-7; cdr3_aa: CATSTARAAGYYEQYF; cdr3_nt: TGTGCCACCAGCACCGCACGAGCAGCGGGGTACTACGAGCAGTACTTC
d_call: TRBD1; v_call: TRBV19; j_call: TRBJ2-4; cdr3_aa: CASSLDAGGSFRIQYF; cdr3_nt: TGTGCCAGTAGTCTAGATGCAGGGGGCTCTTTCCGCATTCAGTACTTC
d_call: TRBD1; v_call: TRBV5-8; j_call: TRBJ2-1; cdr3_aa: CASSLVGTVNEQFF; cdr3_nt: TGTGCCAGCAGCTTGGTAGGGACAGTCAATGAGCAGTTCTTC
d_call: NA; v_call: TRBV4-1; j_call: TRBJ1-2; cdr3_aa: CASSQSTDRLNYGYTF; cdr3_nt: TGCGCCAGCAGCCAATCCACCGACAGGCTGAACTATGGCTACACCTTC
d_call: NA; v_call: TRBV7-2; j_call: TRBJ2-7; cdr3_aa: CASSYGHGSYEQYF; cdr3_nt: TGTGCCAGCAGCTACGGACACGGCTCCTACGAGCAGTACTTC
d_call: NA; v_call: TRBV19; j_call: TRBJ1-2; cdr3_aa: CASSISVSGLGGYTF; cdr3_nt: TGTGCCAGTAGTATATCAGTCAGCGGACTAGGAGGCTACACCTTC
d_call: NA; v_call: TRBV28; j_call: TRBJ1-1; cdr3_aa: CASIRVTNTEAFF; cdr3_nt: TGTGCCAGCATTCGCGTTACGAACACTGAAGCTTTCTTT
d_call: NA; v_call: TRBV6-6; j_call: TRBJ2-3; cdr3_aa: CASTQTGLTDTQYF; cdr3_nt: TGTGCCAGCACTCAGACAGGACTCACAGATACGCAGTATTTT
d_call: TRBD1; v_call: TRBV4-1; j_call: TRBJ2-1; cdr3_aa: CASSPRLGQVSYNEQFF; cdr3_nt: TGCGCCAGCAGCCCGAGGTTGGGACAGGTCTCCTACAATGAGCAGTTCTTC
d_call: TRBD1; v_call: TRBV30; j_call: TRBJ2-5; cdr3_aa: CAWSIDRVPYF; cdr3_nt: TGTGCCTGGAGTATAGACAGGGTCCCGTACTTC
d_call: TRBD1; v_call: TRBV10-1; j_call: TRBJ1-1; cdr3_aa: CASSEVQGGNTEAFF; cdr3_nt: TGCGCCAGCAGTGAGGTCCAGGGGGGCAACACTGAAGCTTTCTTT
d_call: NA; v_call: TRBV9; j_call: TRBJ1-2; cdr3_aa: CASSVARSGGYTF; cdr3_nt: TGTGCCAGCAGCGTAGCTCGGTCGGGAGGCTACACCTTC
d_call: TRBD2; v_call: TRBV19; j_call: TRBJ2-7; cdr3_aa: CASTGTSGSVYEQYF; cdr3_nt: TGTGCCAGTACCGGGACTAGCGGGAGTGTCTACGAGCAGTACTTC
d_call: TRBD1; v_call: TRBV6-1; j_call: TRBJ1-1; cdr3_aa: CASSGSTGGRSTEAFF; cdr3_nt: TGTGCCAGCAGTGGATCGACAGGGGGCAGGTCTACTGAAGCTTTCTTT
d_call: TRBD1; v_call: TRBV5-1; j_call: TRBJ1-1; cdr3_aa: CASSLRQGNTGTEAFF; cdr3_nt: TGCGCCAGCAGCTTGAGACAGGGTAATACGGGCACTGAAGCTTTCTTT
d_call: TRBD1; v_call: TRBV5-1; j_call: TRBJ2-3; cdr3_aa: CASSPGLRGPGDTQYF; cdr3_nt: TGCGCCAGCAGCCCGGGACTCAGGGGGCCTGGAGATACGCAGTATTTT
d_call: NA; v_call: TRBV6-5; j_call: TRBJ1-1; cdr3_aa: CASSLRTWEGTEAFF; cdr3_nt: TGTGCCAGCAGTCTCCGGACATGGGAGGGCACTGAAGCTTTCTTT
d_call: NA; v_call: TRBV5-6; j_call: TRBJ1-1; cdr3_aa: CASSFSVNTEAFF; cdr3_nt: TGTGCCAGCAGCTTCTCGGTGAACACTGAAGCTTTCTTT
d_call: NA; v_call: TRBV30; j_call: TRBJ1-5; cdr3_aa: CAWSGTGNQPQHF; cdr3_nt: TGTGCCTGGTCCGGCACAGGGAATCAGCCCCAGCATTTT
d_call: TRBD1; v_call: TRBV29-1; j_call: TRBJ1-1; cdr3_aa: CSVLGTGLQNTEAFF; cdr3_nt: TGCAGCGTTTTGGGGACAGGATTGCAGAACACTGAAGCTTTCTTT
d_call: TRBD2; v_call: TRBV7-6; j_call: TRBJ2-3; cdr3_aa: CASSLLELAGSSVDTQYF; cdr3_nt: TGTGCCAGCAGTCTCTTGGAACTAGCGGGGAGTTCTGTAGATACGCAGTATTTT
d_call: TRBD2; v_call: TRBV4-2; j_call: TRBJ2-2; cdr3_aa: CASSQALAANTGELFF; cdr3_nt: TGTGCCAGCAGCCAAGCACTAGCGGCGAACACCGGGGAGCTGTTTTTT
d_call: TRBD1; v_call: TRBV11-3; j_call: TRBJ2-5; cdr3_aa: CASSTFDPQGKETQYF; cdr3_nt: TGTGCCAGCAGCACCTTTGACCCACAGGGGAAAGAGACCCAGTACTTC
d_call: NA; v_call: TRBV30; j_call: TRBJ2-7; cdr3_aa: CAWNYFQGLGEQYF; cdr3_nt: TGTGCCTGGAATTATTTTCAGGGATTGGGCGAGCAGTACTTC
d_call: TRBD1; v_call: TRBV7-8; j_call: TRBJ1-2; cdr3_aa: CASSSTQGAQVYGYTF; cdr3_nt: TGTGCCAGCAGCTCAACACAGGGGGCGCAAGTCTATGGCTACACCTTC
d_call: NA; v_call: TRBV19; j_call: TRBJ1-5; cdr3_aa: CATDGGGGKPQHF; cdr3_nt: TGTGCCACCGACGGGGGAGGTGGGAAGCCCCAGCATTTT
d_call: TRBD2; v_call: TRBV4-1; j_call: TRBJ2-2; cdr3_aa: CASSHNLAGVGELFF; cdr3_nt: TGCGCCAGCAGCCACAATCTAGCGGGGGTCGGGGAGCTGTTTTTT
d_call: TRBD1; v_call: TRBV30; j_call: TRBJ1-6; cdr3_aa: CAWRGLTGVGYNSPLHF; cdr3_nt: TGTGCCTGGAGGGGCTTAACAGGGGTGGGCTATAATTCACCCCTCCACTTT
d_call: TRBD1; v_call: TRBV6-1; j_call: TRBJ1-2; cdr3_aa: CASSPGQEGVGYTF; cdr3_nt: TGTGCCAGCAGTCCGGGACAGGAGGGGGTTGGCTACACCTTC
d_call: NA; v_call: TRBV4-1; j_call: TRBJ2-7; cdr3_aa: CASSQEGGNRGSEQYF; cdr3_nt: TGCGCCAGCAGCCAAGAAGGAGGGAATAGGGGCTCCGAGCAGTACTTC
d_call: TRBD1; v_call: TRBV28; j_call: TRBJ1-2; cdr3_aa: CASSWFGSGQGANYGYTF; cdr3_nt: TGTGCCAGCAGCTGGTTTGGGTCGGGACAGGGGGCCAACTATGGCTACACCTTC
d_call: NA; v_call: TRBV6-1; j_call: TRBJ1-2; cdr3_aa: CASRPTGNYGYTF; cdr3_nt: TGTGCCAGCAGGCCTACAGGGAACTATGGCTACACCTTC
d_call: NA; v_call: TRBV7-9; j_call: TRBJ2-2; cdr3_aa: CASSFQSGELFF; cdr3_nt: TGTGCCAGCAGCTTCCAGTCCGGGGAGCTGTTTTTT
d_call: NA; v_call: TRBV6-5; j_call: TRBJ1-6; cdr3_aa: CASTSRAESPLHF; cdr3_nt: TGTGCCAGCACCTCCAGGGCAGAATCACCCCTCCACTTT
d_call: TRBD1; v_call: TRBV28; j_call: TRBJ2-7; cdr3_aa: CASSRGQLFSYEQYF; cdr3_nt: TGTGCCAGCAGCCGGGGACAGTTATTTTCCTACGAGCAGTACTTC
d_call: NA; v_call: TRBV19; j_call: TRBJ1-1; cdr3_aa: CASSILGQGRGRSTEAFF; cdr3_nt: TGTGCCAGTAGTATACTCGGGCAGGGGAGGGGGAGGTCCACTGAAGCTTTCTTT